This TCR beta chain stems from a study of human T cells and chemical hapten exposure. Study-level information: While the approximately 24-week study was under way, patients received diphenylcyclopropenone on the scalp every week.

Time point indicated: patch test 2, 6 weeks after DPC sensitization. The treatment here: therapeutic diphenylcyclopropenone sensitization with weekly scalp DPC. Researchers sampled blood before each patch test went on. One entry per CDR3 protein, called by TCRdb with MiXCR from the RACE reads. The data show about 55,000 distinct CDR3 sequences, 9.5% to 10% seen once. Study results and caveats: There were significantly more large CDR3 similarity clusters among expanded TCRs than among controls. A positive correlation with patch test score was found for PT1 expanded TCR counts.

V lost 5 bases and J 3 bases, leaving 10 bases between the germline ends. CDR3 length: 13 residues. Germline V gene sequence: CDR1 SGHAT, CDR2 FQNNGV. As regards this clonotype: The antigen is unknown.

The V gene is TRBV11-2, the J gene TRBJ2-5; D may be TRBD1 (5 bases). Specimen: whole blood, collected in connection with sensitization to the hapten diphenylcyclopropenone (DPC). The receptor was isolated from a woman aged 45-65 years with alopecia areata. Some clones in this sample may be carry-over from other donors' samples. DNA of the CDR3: TGTGCCAGCAGCGCGGTACAGGAAGAGACCCAGTACTTC. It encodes CASSAVQEETQYF.